This TCR beta chain was identified in a study of blood T cell repertoires in COVID-19 (dated by TCRdb to the early 2020s). Study-level background: Samples from collaborators originated in the United States, Italy and Spain and spanned both the acute and convalescent phases of COVID-19. The material from the prospective study consisted of cDNA or gDNA derived from T cells, B-cell-depleted T cells, or PBMCs. Deeply sampled blood TCRbeta repertoires from subjects exposed to, actively infected with, or recovered from COVID-19 were included in the dataset. The repertoires were made available in a free public database intended to serve as a resource for research on the immune response to SARS-CoV-2. The samples were drawn from two sources: the first 160 participants of the ongoing ImmuneRACE study, and over 1,000 subjects contributed by 6 global collaborators. Sample metadata almost always included a de-identified subject ID, COVID-19 status, age in years and sex. Where available, HLA class I and class II types were obtained from metadata supplied by the sample provider rather than from assay-based typing. Results the study describes overall, beyond this receptor: Clinical and demographic metadata were provided uncurated, with the amount varying by source and participant.

TCRbeta CDR3 regions were amplified from genomic DNA using the immunoSEQ Assay, a bias-controlled multiplex PCR. In the original analysis: The number of nucleated cells in each sample was estimated by amplification of reference gene primers within the assay. Sequence reads were collapsed and filtered to measure the absolute abundance of every unique TCRbeta CDR3 rearrangement. For each sample, productive Simpson clonality was calculated as the square root of Simpson's diversity index across productive rearrangements. TCRdb limited this immuneACCESS table to in-frame rearrangements with V and J called. A share of clones is missing; checked studies link under half to unresolved V genes, and the rest is unexplained. That table supplies the V and J calls and clone size; D and trimming were determined from the DNA. This sample gives around 83,000 clones in total; more than 85% of them show up just once. The leading ten clones occupy 8% of the sample.

From the cysteine through the valine, the CDR3 covers 13 amino acids. The read is trimmed to its CDR3 DNA, 39 bases read in frame from base 1. Trimming removed 6 bases from V and 7 bases from J, leaving 16 bases between the germline ends. The germline V gene sets CDR1 to MDHEN and CDR2 to SYDVKM. As for this clone: The antigen it recognizes is unknown. Base qualities are missing; no much larger clone stands one base away.

The collaborating institutions used their own protocols to collect whole blood in K2EDTA tubes. For TCRbeta analysis, collaborator samples were shipped as frozen whole blood, as isolated PBMCs, or as DNA extracted from either sample type. Recombination joined TRBV28 with TRBJ2-7; a weak D assignment points to TRBD2 (6 bases agree). Sequenced input: peripheral blood. This receptor was obtained from a man at least 80 years old with active or convalescent COVID-19. The CDR3 protein is CASSEGGLVEQYV. The DNA reads TGTGCCAGCAGCGAAGGAGGGCTCGTGGAGCAGTACGTC.